These T cell receptor beta chains were read from a single sample in a study of blood T cell repertoires in COVID-19. TCRdb's copy holds only in-frame clones and misses some; the assay was immunoSEQ multiplex PCR. The repertoire has more than 200,000 clones, around 84% of them found once; the top ten carry around 4%. Sequenced material: peripheral blood. These receptors were obtained from a man between 60 and 75 years old with acute or convalescent COVID-19. The CDR3 runs from the conserved cysteine through the conserved F or W. Each record gives: J gene, clone size, D gene, V gene, CDR3 length, CDR3 protein, CDR3 DNA. A D gene is named only where the DNA matches it firmly. Size values are once, few and many counts, or a class for expanded clones, and some rows have none.

>TRBJ1-4|.|TRBD1|TRBV6-5|14
CASSTGQGVEKLFF
TGTGCCAGCAGTACCGGACAGGGGGTTGAAAAACTGTTTTTT
>TRBJ1-3|.|.|TRBV2|16
CASSSFYRGPGNTIYF
TGTGCCAGCAGTTCTTTTTACCGAGGCCCTGGAAACACCATATATTTT
>TRBJ1-4|.|.|TRBV5-6|12
CASSSTALKLFF
TGTGCCAGCAGCTCGACAGCCTTAAAACTGTTTTTT
>TRBJ1-2|.|.|TRBV5-1|14
CASSLDVSYYGYTF
TGCGCCAGCAGCTTGGACGTGAGTTACTATGGCTACACCTTC
>TRBJ2-7|.|.|TRBV28|15
CASSFSDSRYDEQYF
TGTGCCAGCAGTTTCTCCGACTCCCGATACGACGAGCAGTACTTC
>TRBJ2-1|.|.|TRBV7-8|14
CASSLEMGRNEQFF
TGTGCCAGCAGCTTGGAAATGGGGCGCAATGAGCAGTTCTTC
>TRBJ2-7|once|TRBD2|TRBV4-1|19
CASSQDLIPSGGLYYEQYF
TGCGCCAGCAGCCAAGATCTTATCCCTAGCGGGGGCCTTTACTACGAGCAGTACTTC
>TRBJ2-3|.|.|TRBV10-1|15
CASSVSDARTDTQYF
TGCGCCAGCAGTGTTAGCGACGCTCGCACAGATACGCAGTATTTT
>TRBJ2-1|.|TRBD1|TRBV5-1|14
CASSWGQGGNEQFF
TGCGCCAGCAGCTGGGGACAGGGTGGCAATGAGCAGTTCTTC
>TRBJ1-2|.|.|TRBV18|13
CASSPAGVNGYTF
TGTGCCAGCTCACCAGCCGGGGTTAATGGCTACACCTTC
>TRBJ1-2|.|.|TRBV6-5|13
CASSQPGFRGYTF
TGTGCCAGCAGTCAGCCGGGATTTCGTGGCTACACCTTC
>TRBJ2-5|.|TRBD2|TRBV27|16
CASSPLGGGEFGTQYF
TGTGCCAGCAGCCCTTTGGGCGGGGGGGAGTTTGGGACCCAGTACTTC
>TRBJ1-4|.|.|TRBV7-9|16
CASSATRGATNEKLFF
TGTGCCAGCAGCGCAACAAGGGGTGCAACTAATGAAAAACTGTTTTTT
>TRBJ2-1|once|TRBD2|TRBV6-2/TRBV6-3|17
CASSYSTSGNVLDEQFF
TGTGCCAGCAGTTACTCGACTAGCGGGAATGTGCTCGATGAGCAGTTCTTC
>TRBJ1-1|once|TRBD1|TRBV3-1/TRBV3-2|11
CASSQGQGAFF
TGTGCCAGCAGCCAGGGACAGGGAGCTTTCTTT
>TRBJ2-1|.|TRBD2|TRBV20-1|16
CSASATSGNSYNEQFF
TGCAGTGCTAGTGCGACTAGCGGGAACTCCTACAATGAGCAGTTCTTC
>TRBJ1-2|.|TRBD1|TRBV5-1|14
CASSPYGTAYGYTF
TGCGCCAGCAGCCCTTACGGGACAGCCTATGGCTACACCTTC
>TRBJ2-1|.|TRBD2|TRBV29-1|14
CSVRGLAGGNEQFF
TGCAGCGTTCGGGGACTAGCGGGAGGCAATGAGCAGTTCTTC
>TRBJ2-3|.|TRBD2|TRBV5-1|17
CASSLVPSGGRTDTQYF
TGCGCCAGCAGCTTGGTTCCTAGCGGGGGGCGCACAGATACGCAGTATTTT
>TRBJ1-1|once|.|TRBV19|14
CASSPSGVNTEAFF
TGTGCCAGTAGTCCGTCAGGGGTGAACACTGAAGCTTTCTTT
>TRBJ2-5|.|TRBD2|TRBV4-3|16
CASSPSGTSGRETQYF
TGCGCCAGCAGTCCTTCCGGGACTAGCGGCCGAGAGACCCAGTACTTC
>TRBJ1-2|.|.|TRBV7-2|16
CASSLGSPRGNYGYTF
TGTGCCAGCAGCTTAGGGTCCCCCCGGGGAAACTATGGCTACACCTTC
>TRBJ2-1|.|TRBD2|TRBV3-1/TRBV3-2|15
CASSQGIAGKQEQFF
TGTGCCAGCAGCCAAGGGATAGCGGGGAAGCAGGAGCAGTTCTTC
>TRBJ2-1|few|TRBD2|TRBV19|15
CASSIAGGAYNEQFF
TGTGCCAGTAGCATAGCGGGAGGGGCCTACAATGAGCAGTTCTTC